These T cell receptor beta chains were read from a single sample in a study of shared clonotypes between healthy human individuals. Clones were sequenced by immunoSEQ multiplex PCR, and TCRdb holds only the in-frame ones, with some missing. The sample yields some 980,000 clones, about three quarters seen once. Material: memory CD4+ T cells sorted from blood. The source is a man between 18 and 35 years old in good health. Both conserved end residues are part of each CDR3. D genes are given only for firm matches. Some rows mark clone size as missing; the rest say once, few, many or name a class of expanded clone.

abundance	d_gene	len	j_gene	v_gene	CDR3nt	CDR3aa
few	.	14	TRBJ2-3	TRBV29-1	TGCAGCGTTTCTACAGGGCGCGCACTCGTGGCGCAGTATTTT	CSVSTGRALVAQYF
.	.	13	TRBJ1-5	TRBV29-1	TGCAGCGTTGCGGCAGGGCCCAATCAGCCCCAGCATTTT	CSVAAGPNQPQHF
.	TRBD1	15	TRBJ1-3	TRBV7-9	TGTGCCAGCAGCTACGGGGGGACAGAGGGAAACACCATATATTTT	CASSYGGTEGNTIYF
.	TRBD1	14	TRBJ1-4	TRBV19	TGTGCCAGTAGCCGGATGTCAGGGGGCGAAAAACTGTTTTTT	CASSRMSGGEKLFF
.	.	15	TRBJ1-5	TRBV5-6	TGTGCCAGCAGCTTGGGTTCAGGGGTGAATCAGCCCCAGCATTTT	CASSLGSGVNQPQHF
.	.	15	TRBJ1-1	TRBV6-6	TGTGCCAGCTGCTGCCCACAGTGGATGAACACTGAAGCTTTCTTT	CASCCPQWMNTEAFF
once	.	13	TRBJ1-5	TRBV6-1	TGTGCCAGCAGTGAAGAAGGGGTAAGCACCCAGCATTTT	CASSEEGVSTQHF
.	TRBD2	13	TRBJ2-1	TRBV7-7	TGTGCTAGCAGCTACGGAAGCGGGAGTGAGCAGTTCTTC	CASSYGSGSEQFF
.	.	11	TRBJ1-1	TRBV6-5	TGTGCCAGCACTATGAACACTGAAGCTTTCTTT	CASTMNTEAFF
.	.	17	TRBJ2-2	TRBV14	TGTGCCAGCAGCCTCACAACAGCGGGACAGAACACCGGGGAGCTGTTTTTT	CASSLTTAGQNTGELFF
.	.	15	TRBJ2-1	TRBV2	TGTGCCAGTAGCAGAGACGGGAGTACTTACAATGAGCAGTTCTTC	CASSRDGSTYNEQFF
.	.	14	TRBJ2-1	TRBV7-6	TGTGCCAGCAGGCGTTACGAGGGTCCGTATGAGCAGTTCTTC	CASRRYEGPYEQFF
.	.	13	TRBJ2-3	TRBV30	TGTGCCTGGAGACTAGCTGGCACAGATACGCAGTATTTT	CAWRLAGTDTQYF
many	.	17	TRBJ2-6	TRBV5-1	TGCGCCAGCAGCTTGACTTTTGATCCGTCTGGGGCCAACGTCCTGACTTTC	CASSLTFDPSGANVLTF
once	.	12	TRBJ1-2	TRBV28	TGTGCCAGCAGTTTGAGCCACGGGGGCTACACCTTC	CASSLSHGGYTF
.	.	12	TRBJ2-7	TRBV7-9	TGTGCCAGCAGCTTAGGATCCTACGAGCAGTACTTC	CASSLGSYEQYF
few	.	15	TRBJ1-5	TRBV6-4	TGTGCCAGCTCTCTGGGAGACTCTAGCAATCAGCCCCAGCATTTT	CASSLGDSSNQPQHF
once	TRBD1	15	TRBJ2-7	TRBV19	TGTGCCAGTACCCCTCACGGGACAGGGGCCAACGAGCAGTACTTC	CASTPHGTGANEQYF
.	.	17	TRBJ2-6	TRBV4-1	TGCGCCAGCAGCCAAGAACCGATCAATTCTGGGGCCAACGTCCTGACTTTC	CASSQEPINSGANVLTF
.	.	15	TRBJ2-3	TRBV15	TGTGCCACCAGCAGAGCCCCAGGGGCGAGCGATACGCAGTATTTT	CATSRAPGASDTQYF
.	.	14	TRBJ1-5	TRBV10-3	TGTGCCATCAGTGAGGCGGGCCAAAATCAGCCCCAGCATTTT	CAISEAGQNQPQHF
.	.	15	TRBJ1-3	TRBV18	TGTGCCAGCTTTAACAGGGAAGACGCTGGAAACACCATATATTTT	CASFNREDAGNTIYF
.	TRBD1	15	TRBJ2-5	TRBV19	TGTGCCAGTAGTGGGGGGACAGGAGGACCGGAGACCCAGTACTTC	CASSGGTGGPETQYF
few	.	11	TRBJ1-4	TRBV7-9	TGTGCCATCCTGGGGGCGGGGAAACTGTTTTTT	CAILGAGKLFF
.	TRBD1	15	TRBJ2-5	TRBV9	TGTGCCAGCAGCTCCTTCGTCAGGGGGCAAGAGACCCAGTACTTC	CASSSFVRGQETQYF
.	TRBD1	15	TRBJ2-2	TRBV6-1	TGTGCCAGCAGTGCACAGGGGGCAGGCACCGGGGAGCTGTTTTTT	CASSAQGAGTGELFF
.	.	15	TRBJ1-2	TRBV5-4	TGTGCCAGCAGCTTGGCTTCTGGAGGATATTATGGCTACACCTTC	CASSLASGGYYGYTF
.	.	15	TRBJ2-1	TRBV18	TGTGCCAGCTCACAATTTAGGGACTCCTACAATGAGCAGTTCTTC	CASSQFRDSYNEQFF
once	TRBD1	16	TRBJ1-4	TRBV5-4	TGTGCCAGCAGCCTTCGAGGGACAGGTGTTAATGAAAAACTGTTTTTT	CASSLRGTGVNEKLFF
.	.	15	TRBJ1-2	TRBV30	TGTGCCTGGAGTGAGTTACTAGGGGGAAATTATGGCTACACCTTC	CAWSELLGGNYGYTF
many	.	15	TRBJ1-1	TRBV6-5	TGTGCCAGCAGCCCAAAAACTGGGTTGAGCACTGAAGCTTTCTTT	CASSPKTGLSTEAFF
.	TRBD1	15	TRBJ1-3	TRBV9	TGTGCCAGCAGCGTAGAGGGGGCCGTCCGAAACACCATATATTTT	CASSVEGAVRNTIYF
.	.	14	TRBJ2-5	TRBV5-1	TGCGCCAGCAGTCGGACCGTGTCGAAAGAGACCCAGTACTTC	CASSRTVSKETQYF
.	.	15	TRBJ1-5	TRBV21-1	TGTGCCAGCAGGCCAGACAGATCCCCCAATCAGCCCCAGCATTTT	CASRPDRSPNQPQHF
.	TRBD1	18	TRBJ2-7	TRBV14	TGTGCCAGCAGCCAACTGGGGACAGGTGGGGCCGCGACCTACGAGCAGTACTTC	CASSQLGTGGAATYEQYF
few	.	14	TRBJ1-1	TRBV2	TGTGCCAGCAGTGATAGCTATCTGGGGGGCTACGCTTTCTTT	CASSDSYLGGYAFF
.	TRBD1	15	TRBJ2-7	TRBV5-8	TGTGCCAGCAGCTTGGTTGGGACAGGGGGCTACGAACAGTACTTC	CASSLVGTGGYEQYF
.	.	15	TRBJ2-2	TRBV5-1	TGCGCCAGCAGCTTAGAGGGGCGCCACACCGGGGAGCTGTTTTTT	CASSLEGRHTGELFF
.	.	14	TRBJ1-1	TRBV7-9	TGTGCCAGCAGCTTAGCTACAGTGAACACTGAAGCTTTCTTT	CASSLATVNTEAFF
.	.	13	TRBJ1-1	TRBV9	TGTGCCAGCAGCACGAGGAGGGAGACTGAAGCTTTCTTT	CASSTRRETEAFF
.	TRBD2	17	TRBJ2-1	TRBV10-1	TGCGCCAGCAGTGAGTCCCCCGGGACTAGCGGGAGTAATGAGCAGTTCTTC	CASSESPGTSGSNEQFF
.	.	19	TRBJ1-5	TRBV7-8	TGTGCCAGCAGCTTAGGGGCGACAGGCCCGGAGCGGCCCAATCAGCCCCAGCATTTT	CASSLGATGPERPNQPQHF
.	.	15	TRBJ1-1	TRBV4-3	TGCGCCAGCAGCCAAGCTTGGACCCTGAACACTGAAGCTTTCTTT	CASSQAWTLNTEAFF
.	.	13	TRBJ1-2	TRBV9	TGTGCCAGCAGCGATCGACCTGACTATGGCTACACCTTC	CASSDRPDYGYTF